This paragraph covers one T cell receptor beta chain sequence. Its antigen is not known. Clones were read by immunoSEQ multiplex PCR, and TCRdb kept only the in-frame ones, dropping some. The table shows about 220,000 clones, with around 89% occurring only once. Indicated treatment: 19 received Ad26.COV2.S at low or high dose, single or two shots; about 5 received placebo; per-sample allocation not given. Sampling happened 63 days after the first vaccine or placebo injection. The record originates from a study of Ad26.COV2.S vaccination and SARS-CoV-2 variants. General study points: There was reportedly substantial breadth in spike-specific CD8+ and CD4+ T cell responses after vaccination. For non-spike TCRs, breadth in vaccine recipients resembled that in placebo recipients.

Germline values: CDR1 MNHEY, CDR2 SVGAGI. V shed 2 bases and J shed 4 bases, with 8 bases lying between them. This CDR3 spans 14 amino acids. The sequence came from a person aged 18-60 years who received the Ad26.COV2.S COVID-19 vaccine or a placebo. The sequenced sample was peripheral blood, obtained in a trial of Ad26.COV2.S vaccine versus placebo. J is TRBJ2-2 and V is TRBV6-5, with D perhaps being TRBD1 or TRBD2 (5 bases each). As DNA, the CDR3 is TGTGCCAGCAGTTACGGGGCGGGCACCGGGGAGCTGTTTTTT. Amino acid sequence: CASSYGAGTGELFF.